These 3 T cell receptor beta chains share one sample of origin, sequenced in a study of regulatory T cells in long-lasting Graves disease. The authors built TCR beta libraries using iRepertoire HTBI primers and Arm-PCR of CDR3 regions. Each CDR3 protein is one row after TCRdb ran MiXCR on the multiplex PCR reads. The sample includes 350,000 to 550,000 distinct CDR3 sequences, approximately 14% of them seen just once. As for time point: newly diagnosed GD, antithyroid drugs for less than 3 months. Preparation of the TCR library used RNA extracted from PBMCs. The sample was also reused in another study, on T cells in Graves' hyperthyroidism and ophthalmopathy.

Sequenced material: peripheral blood mononuclear cells (PBMCs), taken at new diagnosis, from a patient treated with antithyroid drugs. All receptors come from a woman between 45 and 60 years old with Graves disease.

The table lists this clonotype with a few counts. The rearrangement uses TRBV5-1 and TRBJ1-2; 8 nucleotides agree with TRBD1. The length of the CDR3 is 14 residues. Germline-derived CDR1 and CDR2 are SGHRS and YFSETQ. The junction had 9 bases not matched to a gene; V was cut back by 3 bases and J by 8 bases. The CDR3, as DNA: TGCGCCAGCAGCTCTGGACAGGGCACGGGCGGCTACACCTTC. As protein: CASSSGQGTGGYTF.

This clonotype has ten or more counts. The rearrangement joins TRBV7-8 to TRBJ1-1; unclear D gene. Germline V CDR1 and CDR2: SGHVS, FQNEAQ. This CDR3 spans 14 amino acids. V was cut by 6 bases and J by 2 bases, with 13 bases left in between. The CDR3 sequence: CASSPRRVNTEAFF. CDR3 coding DNA: TGTGCCAGCAGTCCCCGCCGGGTAAACACTGAAGCTTTCTTT.

This sequence joins TRBV7-9 and TRBJ2-1, with D perhaps matching TRBD2 (6 bases). CDR3 length: 15 residues. Germline CDR1 is SEHNR and CDR2 is FQNEAQ (reference sequence). V shed 1 base and J shed 5 bases, with 12 bases lying between them. Written as DNA, the CDR3 is TGTGCCAGCAGCTTAGGGGCCGGGAGCCACAATGAGCAGTTCTTC. It yields the protein CASSLGAGSHNEQFF.